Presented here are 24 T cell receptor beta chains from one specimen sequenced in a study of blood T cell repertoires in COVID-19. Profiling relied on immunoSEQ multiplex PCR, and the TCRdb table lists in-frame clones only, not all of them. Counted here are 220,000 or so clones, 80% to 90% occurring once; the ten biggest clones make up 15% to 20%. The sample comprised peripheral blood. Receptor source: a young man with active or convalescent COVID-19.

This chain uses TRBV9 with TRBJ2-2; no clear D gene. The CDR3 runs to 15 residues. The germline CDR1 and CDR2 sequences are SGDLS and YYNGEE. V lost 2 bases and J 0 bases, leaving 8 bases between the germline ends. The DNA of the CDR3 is TGTGCCAGCAGCGTTTCAGGAACGAACACCGGGGAGCTGTTTTTT. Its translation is CASSVSGTNTGELFF. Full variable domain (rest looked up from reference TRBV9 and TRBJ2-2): DSGVTQTPKHLITATGQRVTLRCSPRSGDLSVYWYQQSLDQGLQFLIQYYNGEERAKGNILERFSAQQFPDLHSELNLSSLELGDSALYFCASSVSGTNTGELFFGEGSRLTVL.

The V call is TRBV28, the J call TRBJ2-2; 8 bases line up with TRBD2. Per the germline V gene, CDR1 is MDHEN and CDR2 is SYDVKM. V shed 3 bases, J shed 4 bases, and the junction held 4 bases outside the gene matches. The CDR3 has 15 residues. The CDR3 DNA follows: TGTGCCAGCAGTTTCCCGACTAGCGTCACCGGGGAGCTGTTTTTT. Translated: CASSFPTSVTGELFF. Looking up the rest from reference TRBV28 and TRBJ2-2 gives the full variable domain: DVKVTQSSRYLVKRTGEKVFLECVQDMDHENMFWYRQDPGLGLRLIYFSYDVKMKEKGDIPEGYSVSREKKERFSLILESASTNQTSMYLCASSFPTSVTGELFFGEGSRLTVL.

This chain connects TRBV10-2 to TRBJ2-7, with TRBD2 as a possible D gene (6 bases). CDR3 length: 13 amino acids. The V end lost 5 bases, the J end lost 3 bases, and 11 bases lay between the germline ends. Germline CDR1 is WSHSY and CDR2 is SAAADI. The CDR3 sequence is CASSRLDDYEQYF. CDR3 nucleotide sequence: TGCGCCAGCAGTCGACTAGATGACTACGAGCAGTACTTC.

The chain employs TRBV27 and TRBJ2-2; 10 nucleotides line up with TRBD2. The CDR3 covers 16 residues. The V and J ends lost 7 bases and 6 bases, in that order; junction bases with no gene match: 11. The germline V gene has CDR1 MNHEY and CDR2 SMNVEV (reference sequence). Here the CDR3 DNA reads TGTGCCAGCACCCCTTGGCTAGCGGGAGCACCCGGGGAGCTGTTTTTT. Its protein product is CASTPWLAGAPGELFF.

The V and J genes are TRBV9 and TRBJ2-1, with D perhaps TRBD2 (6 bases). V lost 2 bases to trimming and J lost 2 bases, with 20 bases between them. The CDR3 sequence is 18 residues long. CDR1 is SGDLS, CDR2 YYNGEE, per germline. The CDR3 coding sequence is TGTGCCAGCAGCGTGAGTTCCGAGACGGAGGGAACCTACAATGAGCAGTTCTTC. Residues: CASSVSSETEGTYNEQFF.

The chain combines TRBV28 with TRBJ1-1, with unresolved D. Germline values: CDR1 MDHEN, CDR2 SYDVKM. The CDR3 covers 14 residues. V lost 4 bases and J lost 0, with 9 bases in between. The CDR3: CASSWRGMNTEAFF. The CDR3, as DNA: TGTGCCAGCAGTTGGCGGGGAATGAACACTGAAGCTTTCTTT.

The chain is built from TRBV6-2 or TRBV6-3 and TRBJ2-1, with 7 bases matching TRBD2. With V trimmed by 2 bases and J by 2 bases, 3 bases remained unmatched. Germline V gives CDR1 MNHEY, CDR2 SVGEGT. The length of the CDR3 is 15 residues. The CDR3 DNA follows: TGTGCCAGCAGTTACGAGGGAGGGCCCTACAATGAGCAGTTCTTC. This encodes CASSYEGGPYNEQFF.

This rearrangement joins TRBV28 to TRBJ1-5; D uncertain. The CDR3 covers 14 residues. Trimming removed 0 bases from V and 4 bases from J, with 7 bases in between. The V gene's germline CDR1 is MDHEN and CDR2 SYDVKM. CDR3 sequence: CASSLWGANQPQHF. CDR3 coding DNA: TGTGCCAGCAGTTTATGGGGAGCAAATCAGCCCCAGCATTTT.

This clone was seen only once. As DNA, the CDR3 is TGTGCCAGCTCCCCCCAACCCGCGGGGGTCGACTCCTATGGCTACACCTTC. Encoded protein: CASSPQPAGVDSYGYTF. This chain connects TRBV18 to TRBJ1-2; tentative D call: TRBD1 (5 bases). The germline V gene encodes CDR1 KGHSH and CDR2 LQKENI. V was pared by 6 bases and J by 4 bases, with 24 bases between. This CDR3 is built from 17 residues.

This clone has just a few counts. CDR3 sequence: CASSPDSDLEQYF. The CDR3 coding sequence is TGTGCCAGCAGCCCGGACAGCGATCTCGAGCAGTACTTC. The chain couples TRBV3-1 (or the pseudogene TRBV3-2) to TRBJ2-7; D might be TRBD1 (6 bases). V was shortened by 4 bases and J by 6 bases, with 13 bases between the two germline ends. The germline V gene has CDR1 LGHDT and CDR2 YNNKEL (reference sequence). This CDR3 is built from 13 residues.

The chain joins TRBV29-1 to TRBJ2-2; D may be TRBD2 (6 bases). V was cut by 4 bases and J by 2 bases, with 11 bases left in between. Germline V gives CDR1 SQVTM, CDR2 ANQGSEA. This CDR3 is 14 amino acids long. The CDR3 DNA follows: TGCAGCGTTGGATCGGGAGTAAACACCGGGGAGCTGTTTTTT. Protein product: CSVGSGVNTGELFF.

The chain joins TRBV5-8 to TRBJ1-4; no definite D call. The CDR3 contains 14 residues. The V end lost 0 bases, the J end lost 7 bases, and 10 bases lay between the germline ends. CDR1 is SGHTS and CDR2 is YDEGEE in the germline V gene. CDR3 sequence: CASSLAFSGEKLFF. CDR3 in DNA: TGTGCCAGCAGCTTGGCGTTTTCGGGTGAAAAACTGTTTTTT.

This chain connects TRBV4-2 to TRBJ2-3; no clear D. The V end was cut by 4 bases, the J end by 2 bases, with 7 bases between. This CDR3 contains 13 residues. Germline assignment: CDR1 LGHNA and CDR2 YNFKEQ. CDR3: CASSRRLTDTQYF. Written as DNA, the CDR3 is TGTGCCAGCAGCCGACGACTCACAGATACGCAGTATTTT.

DNA of the CDR3: TGTGCCAGCAGTATTAGGACTAGCGGGAGATATTTAGATGAGCAGTTCTTC. Protein sequence: CASSIRTSGRYLDEQFF. The rearrangement links TRBV6-2 or TRBV6-3 to TRBJ2-1; 13 positions agree with TRBD2. Germline CDR1 and CDR2: MNHEY and SVGEGT. V shed 5 bases, J shed 8 bases, and the junction held 12 bases outside the gene matches. The CDR3 has 17 residues.

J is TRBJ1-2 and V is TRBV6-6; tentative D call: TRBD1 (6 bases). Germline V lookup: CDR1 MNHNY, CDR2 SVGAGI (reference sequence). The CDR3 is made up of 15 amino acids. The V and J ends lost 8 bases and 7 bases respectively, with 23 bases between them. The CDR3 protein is CASSKGQGSQGGYTF. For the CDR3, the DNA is TGTGCCAGCTCCAAAGGTCAGGGGAGTCAAGGTGGCTACACCTTC.

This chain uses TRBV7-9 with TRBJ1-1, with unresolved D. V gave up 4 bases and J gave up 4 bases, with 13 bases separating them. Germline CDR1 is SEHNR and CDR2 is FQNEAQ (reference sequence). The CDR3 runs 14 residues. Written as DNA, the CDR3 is TGTGCCAGCAGCTCTAGACCGAATTCCACTGAAGCTTTCTTT. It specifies CASSSRPNSTEAFF.

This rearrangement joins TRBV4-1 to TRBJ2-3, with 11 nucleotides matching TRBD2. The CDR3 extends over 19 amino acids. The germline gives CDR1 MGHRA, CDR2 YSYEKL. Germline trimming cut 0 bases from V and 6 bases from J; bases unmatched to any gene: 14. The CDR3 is CASSQEGILAGGGADTQYF. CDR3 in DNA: TGCGCCAGCAGCCAAGAAGGAATCCTAGCGGGAGGAGGGGCGGATACGCAGTATTTT.

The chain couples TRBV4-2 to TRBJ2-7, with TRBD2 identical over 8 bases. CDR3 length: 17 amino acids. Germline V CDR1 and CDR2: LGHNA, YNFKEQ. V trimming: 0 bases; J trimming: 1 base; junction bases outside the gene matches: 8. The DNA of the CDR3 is TGTGCCAGCAGCCAAGATCGGGGCGGGAGGCTTTCCTACGAGCAGTACTTC. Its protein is CASSQDRGGRLSYEQYF.

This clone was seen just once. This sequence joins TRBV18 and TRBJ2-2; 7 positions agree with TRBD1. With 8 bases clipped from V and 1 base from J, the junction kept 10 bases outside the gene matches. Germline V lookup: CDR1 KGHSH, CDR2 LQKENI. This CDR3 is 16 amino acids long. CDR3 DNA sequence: TGTGCCAGCCCAACCTCCGGGACAGAGAACACCGGGGAGCTGTTTTTT. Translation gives CASPTSGTENTGELFF.

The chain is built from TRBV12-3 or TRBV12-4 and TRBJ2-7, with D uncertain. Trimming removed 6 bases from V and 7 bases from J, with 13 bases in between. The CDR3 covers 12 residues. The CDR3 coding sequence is TGTGCCAGCAGCCCTTCCAGTGCAGAGCAGTACTTC. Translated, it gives CASSPSSAEQYF.

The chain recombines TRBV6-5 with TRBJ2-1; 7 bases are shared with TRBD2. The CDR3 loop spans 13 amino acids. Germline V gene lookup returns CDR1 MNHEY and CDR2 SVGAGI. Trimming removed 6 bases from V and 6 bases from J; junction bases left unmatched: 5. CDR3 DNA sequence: TGTGCCAGCAGCAGGGAGGGCCTCAATGAGCAGTTCTTC. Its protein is CASSREGLNEQFF.

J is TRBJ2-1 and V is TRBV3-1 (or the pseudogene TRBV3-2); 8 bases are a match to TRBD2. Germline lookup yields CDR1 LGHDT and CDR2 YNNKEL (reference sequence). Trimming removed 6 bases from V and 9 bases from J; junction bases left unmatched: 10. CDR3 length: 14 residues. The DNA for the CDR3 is TGTGCCAGCAGATCTCCGGGACTAGGGGGTGAGCAGTTCTTC. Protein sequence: CASRSPGLGGEQFF.

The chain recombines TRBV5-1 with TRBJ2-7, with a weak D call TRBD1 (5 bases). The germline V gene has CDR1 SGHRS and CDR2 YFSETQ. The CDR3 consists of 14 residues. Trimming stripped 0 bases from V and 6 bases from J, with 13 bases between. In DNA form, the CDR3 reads TGCGCCAGCAGCTTGGGCAGGGATAGGACCGAGCAGTACTTC. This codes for CASSLGRDRTEQYF.

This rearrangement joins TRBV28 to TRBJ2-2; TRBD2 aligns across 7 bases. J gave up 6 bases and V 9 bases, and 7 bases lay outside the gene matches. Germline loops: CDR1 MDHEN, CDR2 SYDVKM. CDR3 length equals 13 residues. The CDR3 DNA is TGTGCCAGTGGTCGGGGGGTCGCCGGGGAGCTGTTTTTT. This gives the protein CASGRGVAGELFF. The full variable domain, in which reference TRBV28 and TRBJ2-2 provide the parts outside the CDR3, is DVKVTQSSRYLVKRTGEKVFLECVQDMDHENMFWYRQDPGLGLRLIYFSYDVKMKEKGDIPEGYSVSREKKERFSLILESASTNQTSMYLCASGRGVAGELFFGEGSRLTVL.